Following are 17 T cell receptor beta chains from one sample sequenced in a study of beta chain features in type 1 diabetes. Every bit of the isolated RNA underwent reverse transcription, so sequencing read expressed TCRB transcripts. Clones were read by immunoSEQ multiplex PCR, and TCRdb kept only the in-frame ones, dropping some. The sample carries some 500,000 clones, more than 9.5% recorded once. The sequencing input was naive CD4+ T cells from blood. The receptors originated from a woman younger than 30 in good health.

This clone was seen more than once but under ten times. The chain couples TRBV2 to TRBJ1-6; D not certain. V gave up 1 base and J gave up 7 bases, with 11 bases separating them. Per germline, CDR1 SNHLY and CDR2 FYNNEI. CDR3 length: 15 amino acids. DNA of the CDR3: TGTGCCAGCAGTGAAGGGGAGGCCTTGAATTCACCCCTCCACTTT. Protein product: CASSEGEALNSPLHF.

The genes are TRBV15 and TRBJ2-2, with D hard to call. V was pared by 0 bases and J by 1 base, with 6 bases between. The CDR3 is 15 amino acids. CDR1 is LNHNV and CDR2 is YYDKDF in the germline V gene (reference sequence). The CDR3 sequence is CATSRDWGNTGELFF. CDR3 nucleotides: TGTGCCACCAGCAGAGACTGGGGGAACACCGGGGAGCTGTTTTTT.

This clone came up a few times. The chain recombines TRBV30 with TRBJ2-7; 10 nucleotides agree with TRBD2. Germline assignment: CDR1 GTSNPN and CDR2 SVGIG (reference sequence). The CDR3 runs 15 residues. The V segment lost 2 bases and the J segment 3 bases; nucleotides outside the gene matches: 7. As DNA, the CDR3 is TGTGCCTGGAGTCCCTGGACTAGCGGAAACTACGAGCAGTACTTC. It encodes CAWSPWTSGNYEQYF.

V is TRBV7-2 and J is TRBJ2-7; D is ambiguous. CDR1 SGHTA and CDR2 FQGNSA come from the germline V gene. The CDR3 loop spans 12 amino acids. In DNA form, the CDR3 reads TGTGCCAGCAGCTTACCCCTCGGGCAGTACCACGTC. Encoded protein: CASSLPLGQYHV.

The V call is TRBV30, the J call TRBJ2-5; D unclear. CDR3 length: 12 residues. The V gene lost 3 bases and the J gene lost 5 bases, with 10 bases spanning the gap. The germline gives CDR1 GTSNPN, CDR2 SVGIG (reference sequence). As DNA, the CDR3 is TGTGCCTGGAGCTTCGCCTCGGAGACCCAGTACTTC. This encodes CAWSFASETQYF.

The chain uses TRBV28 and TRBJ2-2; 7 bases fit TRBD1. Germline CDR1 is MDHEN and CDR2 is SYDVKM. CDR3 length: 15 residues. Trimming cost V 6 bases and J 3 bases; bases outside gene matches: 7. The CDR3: CASRSPGQHTGELFF. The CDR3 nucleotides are TGTGCCAGCAGGTCACCGGGACAGCACACCGGGGAGCTGTTTTTT.

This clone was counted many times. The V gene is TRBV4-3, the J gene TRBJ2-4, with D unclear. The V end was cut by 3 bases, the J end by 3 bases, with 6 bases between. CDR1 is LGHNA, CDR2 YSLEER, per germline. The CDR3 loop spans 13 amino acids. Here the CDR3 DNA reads TGCGCCAGCAGCCAGTTGGTCAAAAACATTCAGTACTTC. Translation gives CASSQLVKNIQYF.

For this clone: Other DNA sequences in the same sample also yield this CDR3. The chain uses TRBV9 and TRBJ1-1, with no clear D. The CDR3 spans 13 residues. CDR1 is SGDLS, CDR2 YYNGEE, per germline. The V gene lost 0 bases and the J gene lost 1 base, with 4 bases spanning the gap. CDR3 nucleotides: TGTGCCAGCAGCGTAGCAGGGAACACTGAAGCTTTCTTT. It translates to CASSVAGNTEAFF.

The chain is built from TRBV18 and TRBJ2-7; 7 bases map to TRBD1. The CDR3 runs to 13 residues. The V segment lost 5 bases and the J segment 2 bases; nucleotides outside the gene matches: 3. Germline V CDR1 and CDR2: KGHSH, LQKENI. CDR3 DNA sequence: TGTGCCAGCTCATCCGGGACAGCCTACGAGCAGTACTTC. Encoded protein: CASSSGTAYEQYF. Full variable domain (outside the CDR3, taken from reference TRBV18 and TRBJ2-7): NAGVMQNPRHLVRRRGQEARLRCSPMKGHSHVYWYRQLPEEGLKFMVYLQKENIIDESGMPKERFSAEFPKEGPSILRIQQVVRGDSAAYFCASSSGTAYEQYFGPGTRLTVT.

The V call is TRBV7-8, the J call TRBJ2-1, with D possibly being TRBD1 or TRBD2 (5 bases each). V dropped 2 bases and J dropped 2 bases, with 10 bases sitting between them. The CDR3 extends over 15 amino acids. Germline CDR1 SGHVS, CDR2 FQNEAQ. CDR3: CASSLREGTYNEQFF. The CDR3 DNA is TGTGCCAGCAGCTTACGCGAGGGGACCTACAATGAGCAGTTCTTC.

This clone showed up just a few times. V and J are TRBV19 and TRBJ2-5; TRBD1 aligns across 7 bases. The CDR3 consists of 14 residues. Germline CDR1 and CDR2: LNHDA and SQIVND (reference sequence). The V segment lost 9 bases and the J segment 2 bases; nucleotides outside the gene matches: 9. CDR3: CASRNRGKQETQYF. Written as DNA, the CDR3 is TGTGCCAGCCGTAACAGGGGAAAGCAAGAGACCCAGTACTTC.

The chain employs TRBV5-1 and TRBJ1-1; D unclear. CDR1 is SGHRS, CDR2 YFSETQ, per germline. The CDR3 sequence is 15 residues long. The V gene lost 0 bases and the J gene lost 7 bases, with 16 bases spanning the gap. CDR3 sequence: CASSLALAGQVEAFF. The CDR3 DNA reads TGCGCCAGCAGCTTGGCCCTGGCAGGCCAAGTTGAAGCTTTCTTT.

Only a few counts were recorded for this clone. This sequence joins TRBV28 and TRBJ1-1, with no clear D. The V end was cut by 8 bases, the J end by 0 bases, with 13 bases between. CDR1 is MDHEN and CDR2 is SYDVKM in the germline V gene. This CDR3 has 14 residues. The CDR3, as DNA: TGTGCCAGCGGCATCCTGCAGCTGAACACTGAAGCTTTCTTT. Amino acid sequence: CASGILQLNTEAFF.

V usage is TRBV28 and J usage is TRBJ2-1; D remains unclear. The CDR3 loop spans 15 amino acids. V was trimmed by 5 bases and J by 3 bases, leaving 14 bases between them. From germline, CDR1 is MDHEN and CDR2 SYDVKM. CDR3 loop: CASSETRRRYNEQFF. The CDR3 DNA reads TGTGCCAGCAGTGAGACCAGAAGACGCTACAATGAGCAGTTCTTC.

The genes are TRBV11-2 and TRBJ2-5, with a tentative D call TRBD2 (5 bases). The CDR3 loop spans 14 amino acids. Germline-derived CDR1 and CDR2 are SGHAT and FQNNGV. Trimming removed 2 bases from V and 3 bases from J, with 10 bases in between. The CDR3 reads CASSLRTGEETQYF. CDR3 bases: TGTGCCAGCAGCTTAAGGACTGGAGAAGAGACCCAGTACTTC.

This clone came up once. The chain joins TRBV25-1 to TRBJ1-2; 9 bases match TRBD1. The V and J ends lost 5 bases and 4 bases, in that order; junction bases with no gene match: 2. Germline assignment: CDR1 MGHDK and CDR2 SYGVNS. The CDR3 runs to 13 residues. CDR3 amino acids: CASSRQGVYGYTF. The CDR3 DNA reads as TGTGCCAGCAGTCGACAGGGGGTCTATGGCTACACCTTC.

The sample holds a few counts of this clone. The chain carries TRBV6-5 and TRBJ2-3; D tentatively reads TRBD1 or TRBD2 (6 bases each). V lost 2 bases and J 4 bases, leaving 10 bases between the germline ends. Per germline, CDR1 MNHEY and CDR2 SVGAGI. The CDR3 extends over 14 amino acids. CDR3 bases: TGTGCCAGCAGTTACGTAAGGGGGGCAGATACGCAGTATTTT. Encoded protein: CASSYVRGADTQYF.